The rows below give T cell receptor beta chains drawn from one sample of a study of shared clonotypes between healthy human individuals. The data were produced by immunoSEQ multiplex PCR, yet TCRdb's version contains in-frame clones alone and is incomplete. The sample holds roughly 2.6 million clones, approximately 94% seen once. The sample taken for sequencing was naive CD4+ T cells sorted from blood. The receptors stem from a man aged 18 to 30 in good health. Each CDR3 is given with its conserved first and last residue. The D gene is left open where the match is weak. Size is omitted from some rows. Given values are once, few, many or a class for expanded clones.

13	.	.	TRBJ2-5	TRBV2	TGTGCCAGCAGTGAAGGGGGCGGCGAGACCCAGTACTTC	CASSEGGGETQYF
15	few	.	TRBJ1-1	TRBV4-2	TGTGCCAGCAGCCAAGAGGATTCTCCCATGGCTGAAGCTTTCTTT	CASSQEDSPMAEAFF
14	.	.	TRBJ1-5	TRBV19	TGTGCCAGTAGTATAGGCGGGGTAGGTCAGCCCCAGCATTTT	CASSIGGVGQPQHF
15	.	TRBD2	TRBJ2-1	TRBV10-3	TGTGCCATCAGTGTGAAGGGACTAGCTGAAAATGAGCAGTTCTTC	CAISVKGLAENEQFF
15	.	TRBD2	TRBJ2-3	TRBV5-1	TGCGCCAGCAGCTTTAAAGCGGGGAGCACAGATACGCAGTATTTT	CASSFKAGSTDTQYF
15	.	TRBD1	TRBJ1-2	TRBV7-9	TGTGCCAGCAGCTTAGGGCAGGGGGCGACCTATGGCTACACCTTC	CASSLGQGATYGYTF
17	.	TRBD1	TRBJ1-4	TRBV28	TGTGCCAGCAGTATACCAAAGACAGGGGTGGGTAATGAAAAACTGTTTTTT	CASSIPKTGVGNEKLFF
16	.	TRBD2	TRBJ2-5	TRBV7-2	TGTGCCAGCAGCCCGGATAGCGGGAGGGCCTGGGAGACCCAGTACTTC	CASSPDSGRAWETQYF
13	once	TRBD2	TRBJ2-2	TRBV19	TGTGCCAGTATAGGGAGGGCCGGTGGGGAGCTGTTTTTT	CASIGRAGGELFF
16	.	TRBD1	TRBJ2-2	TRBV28	TGTGCCAGCAGTCCAACCGGGACAGGGAGCACCGGGGAGCTGTTTTTT	CASSPTGTGSTGELFF
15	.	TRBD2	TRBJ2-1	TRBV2	TGTGCCAGCAGTGGGGCCGGACTAGCGAGCAATGAGCAGTTCTTC	CASSGAGLASNEQFF
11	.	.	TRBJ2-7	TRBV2	TGTGCCAGCAGTGGCCGGTACGAGCAGTACTTC	CASSGRYEQYF
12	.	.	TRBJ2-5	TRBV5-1	TGCGCCAGCAAGAGGAATATGGAGACCCAGTACTTC	CASKRNMETQYF
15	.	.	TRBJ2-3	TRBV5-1	TGCGCCAGCAGCTTGGCGGGGGAAGGCACAGATACGCAGTATTTT	CASSLAGEGTDTQYF
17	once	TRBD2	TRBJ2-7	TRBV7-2	TGTGCCAGCAGCTCTAGAGGGATCGCTAGCGGGGGACTTGAGCAGTACTTC	CASSSRGIASGGLEQYF
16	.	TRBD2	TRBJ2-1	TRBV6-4	TGTGCCAGCAGTGACTCGGGTGCGGGGGGGCGCAATGAGCAGTTCTTC	CASSDSGAGGRNEQFF
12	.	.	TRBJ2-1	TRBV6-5	TGTGCCAGCAGGCCGACTAGGGGTGAGCAGTTCTTC	CASRPTRGEQFF
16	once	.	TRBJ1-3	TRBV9	TGTGCCAGCAGCCCCACCCTTTGGAGAAGTGGAAACACCATATATTTT	CASSPTLWRSGNTIYF
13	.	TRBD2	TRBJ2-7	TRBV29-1	TGCAGCGCCTGGACTAGCGGAGGATACGAGCAGTACTTC	CSAWTSGGYEQYF
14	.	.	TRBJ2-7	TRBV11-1	TGTGCCAGCAGCTTTGGGCAGGGTGGATACGAGCAGTACTTC	CASSFGQGGYEQYF
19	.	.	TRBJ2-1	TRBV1	TGCACCAGCAGCCAAGATAGGTGGAACAGGGGGCGCATGTACAATGAGCAGTTCTTC	CTSSQDRWNRGRMYNEQFF
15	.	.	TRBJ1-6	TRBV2	TGTGCCAGCAGTGCCGATTACCCGGGGAATTCACCCCTCCACTTT	CASSADYPGNSPLHF
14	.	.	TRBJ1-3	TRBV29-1	TGCAGCGTTGATTATGGGGCAGGAGGAAACACCATATATTTT	CSVDYGAGGNTIYF
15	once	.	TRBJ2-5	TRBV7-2	TGTGCCAGCAGCTCCTCAAGTGGGGAATGGGAGACCCAGTACTTC	CASSSSSGEWETQYF
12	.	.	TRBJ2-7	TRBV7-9	TGTGCCAGCAGCTCGGACACCTACGAGCAGTACTTC	CASSSDTYEQYF
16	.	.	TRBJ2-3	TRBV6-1	TGTGCCAGCAGTGCAAAATCAGGGGGGAACACAGATACGCAGTATTTT	CASSAKSGGNTDTQYF
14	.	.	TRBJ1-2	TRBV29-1	TGCAGCGTTCGAATGGGGTCCGGGGACTATGGCTACACCTTC	CSVRMGSGDYGYTF
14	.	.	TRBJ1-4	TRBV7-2	TGTGCCAGCAGCTCGGGGAGGAGGACTGAAAAACTGTTTTTT	CASSSGRRTEKLFF
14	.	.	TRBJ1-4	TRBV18	TGTGCCAGCTCACAGGGTGCAACTAATGAAAAACTGTTTTTT	CASSQGATNEKLFF
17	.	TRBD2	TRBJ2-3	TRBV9	TGTGCCAGCAGCGCTGGACTAGCGGGGACTAGCACAGATACGCAGTATTTT	CASSAGLAGTSTDTQYF
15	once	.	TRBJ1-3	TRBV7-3	TGTGCCAGCAGCTTAGAAAGGGGGTCTGGAAACACCATATATTTT	CASSLERGSGNTIYF
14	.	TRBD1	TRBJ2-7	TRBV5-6	TGTGCCAGCAGCTTGGACAGGGGGCGATACGAGCAGTACTTC	CASSLDRGRYEQYF
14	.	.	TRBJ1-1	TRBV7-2	TGTGCCAGCAGCTTAGACAGGGTGAACACTGAAGCTTTCTTT	CASSLDRVNTEAFF
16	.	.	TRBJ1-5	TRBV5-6	TGTGCCAGCAGCCCATCGTTGGGTGATAGCAATCAGCCCCAGCATTTT	CASSPSLGDSNQPQHF
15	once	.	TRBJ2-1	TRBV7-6	TGTGCCAGCAGCTATGTAGAGCGGTCCTACAATGAGCAGTTCTTC	CASSYVERSYNEQFF
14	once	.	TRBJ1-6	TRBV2	TGTGCCAGCAGGGGAGGCATGGTTAATTCACCCCTCCACTTT	CASRGGMVNSPLHF
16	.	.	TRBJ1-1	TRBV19	TGTGCCAGTAGTATAGAGGGGGCAGTCTGGAACACTGAAGCTTTCTTT	CASSIEGAVWNTEAFF
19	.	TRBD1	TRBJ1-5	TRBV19	TGTGCCAGTAGTTTCCGGGGACAGGGGTTCTCGTATAGCAATCAGCCCCAGCATTTT	CASSFRGQGFSYSNQPQHF
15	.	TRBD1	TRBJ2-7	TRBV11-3	TGTGCCAGCAGCTTGTCGGGACAGGTTTCCTACGAGCAGTACTTC	CASSLSGQVSYEQYF
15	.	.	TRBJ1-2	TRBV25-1	TGTGCCAGCAGTGACGCACATTCAGCTAACTATGGCTACACCTTC	CASSDAHSANYGYTF
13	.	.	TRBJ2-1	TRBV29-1	TGCAGCGTGGGACGCTTGGGGGAGAATGAGCAGTTCTTC	CSVGRLGENEQFF
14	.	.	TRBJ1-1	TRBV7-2	TGTGCCAGCAGCTATCCGGACAGGAACACTGAAGCTTTCTTT	CASSYPDRNTEAFF
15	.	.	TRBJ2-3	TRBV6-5	TGTGCCAGCAGTCCCGCCGAGCTCCGCACAGATACGCAGTATTTT	CASSPAELRTDTQYF
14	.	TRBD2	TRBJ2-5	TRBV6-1	TGTGCCAGCAGTGAGATACTAGCGGGAGAGACCCAGTACTTC	CASSEILAGETQYF
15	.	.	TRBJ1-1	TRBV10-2	TGCGCCAGCAGTCGGCCAGGACAGACGACCCGTGAAGCTTTCTTT	CASSRPGQTTREAFF
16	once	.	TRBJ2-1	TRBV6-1	TGTGCCAGCAGTGCCCGGGACTTCTACGGTTACAATGAGCAGTTCTTC	CASSARDFYGYNEQFF
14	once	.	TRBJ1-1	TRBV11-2	TGTGCCAGCAGCTTATTGGAAGTGAACACTGAAGCTTTCTTT	CASSLLEVNTEAFF
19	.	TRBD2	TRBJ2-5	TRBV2	TGTGCCAGTAAGAAAGGACGGGCTAGCGGGGGCCTGAACCAAGAGACCCAGTACTTC	CASKKGRASGGLNQETQYF
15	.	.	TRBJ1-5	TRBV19	TGTGCCAGTAGTGTAGGGACTCGTCTTCATCAGCCCCAGCATTTT	CASSVGTRLHQPQHF
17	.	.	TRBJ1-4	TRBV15	TGTGCCACCAGCAGAGGAGGTCAGGTGCCGACTAATGAAAAACTGTTTTTT	CATSRGGQVPTNEKLFF
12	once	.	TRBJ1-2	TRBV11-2	TGTGCCAGCAGCCGAGAAGGGGTTGGCTACACCTTC	CASSREGVGYTF
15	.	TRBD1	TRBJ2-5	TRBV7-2	TGTGCCAGCAGCCCTACAGGGGCTAGGGGAGAGACCCAGTACTTC	CASSPTGARGETQYF
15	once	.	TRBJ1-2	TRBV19	TGTGCCAGTAGTAGCGCAGGAAGGATTAACTATGGCTACACCTTC	CASSSAGRINYGYTF
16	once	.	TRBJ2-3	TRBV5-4	TGTGCCAGCAGCTTTTCAGTTGGGGTAGCTGAAGATACGCAGTATTTT	CASSFSVGVAEDTQYF
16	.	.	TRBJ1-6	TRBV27	TGTGCCAGCAGTTCGACTGCCAACTCCTATAATTCACCCCTCCACTTT	CASSSTANSYNSPLHF
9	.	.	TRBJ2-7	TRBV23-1	TGCGCCAGCGGTTACGAGCAGTACTTC	CASGYEQYF
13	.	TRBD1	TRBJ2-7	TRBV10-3	TGTGCCATCAGTGCGGACAGGGGGCGGGAGCAGTACTTC	CAISADRGREQYF
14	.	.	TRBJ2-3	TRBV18	TGTGCCAGCTCACCCTACAACGAACCAGATACGCAGTATTTT	CASSPYNEPDTQYF